This TCR beta chain was sequenced in a study of long-term antiretroviral therapy in people with HIV. A minimum of one pre-ART and two post-ART PBMC samples existed for each donor. At the survey level, the v3.0 immunoSEQ assay was run. Assay: immunoSEQ multiplex PCR; the TCRdb copy retains only in-frame clones and omits some. The table has roughly 42,000 clones, roughly nine tenths seen once. Study-level points and caveats: Information on adherence to ART, viral resistance or therapy changes was unavailable. Collection spanned 2004 to 2017; ART regimens may be less effective than current ones. Whichever time point was examined, clones expanded before ART dominated the repertoire.

The V and J ends lost 2 bases and 3 bases, in that order; junction bases with no gene match: 3. This CDR3 has 14 amino acids. In germline, CDR1 is SGHRS, CDR2 YFSETQ. Concerning this clone: Its cognate antigen is unknown.

This sequence was found in a woman in her forties or fifties with HIV. V and J are TRBV5-1 and TRBJ2-7; TRBD1 agrees at 9 bases. Sample: unsorted PBMCs, taken 0.1 years before starting antiretroviral therapy. CDR3 sequence (DNA): TGCGCCAGCAGCTTCGGGGGACAGGGCTACGAGCAGTACTTC. This sequence encodes CASSFGGQGYEQYF.